This paragraph reports one TCR beta chain. As yet, its antigen is unknown. This sample is drawn from a study of shared clonotypes between healthy human individuals. Trimming took off 0 bases at V and 7 bases at J, with 16 bases between the two ends. The CDR3 has 17 amino acids. Looked up from germline, CDR1 is LNHNV and CDR2 is YYDKDF (reference sequence). The study, taken as a whole, reports: Donor clonotype sharing was expected to depend on sequencing depth.

Produced via immunoSEQ multiplex PCR; TCRdb's table is partial and in-frame only. The repertoire holds about 1 million clones, 60% to 80% seen once, with about 1.5% in the top ten. Donors were healthy HIV-negative adults without recent acute infections or vaccinations. Only Caucasian adults living in Nashville, Tennessee made up the donor group. The sample was memory CD4+ T cells sorted from blood. Subset noted: CD45RA-negative fraction. This sequence originates from a man aged 18-30 years in good health. V usage is TRBV15 and J usage is TRBJ1-6; D call uncertain. As DNA, the CDR3 is TGTGCCACCAGCAGAGATCGCCCATTCTATCGGAATTCACCCCTCCACTTT. Residues: CATSRDRPFYRNSPLHF.